This entry describes one T cell receptor (beta chain). Its specific antigen is unknown. No much larger clone exists at a distance of one base, and base qualities are not known. This record comes from a study of blood T cell repertoires in COVID-19 (dated by TCRdb to the early 2020s). Describing the broader study: Samples covering the acute and convalescent phases of COVID-19 were provided by collaborators in the United States, Italy and Spain. The prospective study material was composed of cDNA or gDNA derived from T cells, B-cell-depleted T cells, or PBMCs. The dataset comprised deeply sampled blood TCRbeta repertoires from subjects exposed to, actively infected with, or recovered from COVID-19. The repertoires were released in a freely available public database meant as a resource for research on the immune response to SARS-CoV-2. The samples were drawn from two sources: the first 160 participants of the ongoing ImmuneRACE study, and 950 to 1,500 subjects contributed by 6 global collaborators. A de-identified subject ID, COVID-19 status, age in years and sex were almost always included in the sample metadata. Where available, HLA class I and class II types were obtained from metadata supplied by the sample provider rather than from assay-based typing.

Summary of the overall study and its limitations: How much clinical and demographic metadata was included differed by source and by participant, and the metadata was provided uncurated.

TCRbeta CDR3 regions were amplified from genomic DNA using the immunoSEQ Assay, a bias-controlled multiplex PCR. The authors' analysis ran thus. Within the assay, amplification of reference gene primers was used to estimate how many nucleated cells each sample contained. Sequence reads were collapsed and filtered to measure the absolute abundance of every unique TCRbeta CDR3 rearrangement. For each sample, productive Simpson clonality was calculated as the square root of Simpson's diversity index across productive rearrangements. TCRdb carries this immuneACCESS record with in-frame sequences only. Its versions omit some clonotypes, under half of them owing to an unresolved V gene in the studies checked, with the rest unexplained. V, J and clone size are those of that table, while D and trimming were read from the DNA. The sample table records some 280,000 clones; about nine tenths of these occur just once. Approximately 3% of the sample is held by the ten biggest clonotypes.

Collaborating institutions collected whole blood in K2EDTA tubes following their own protocols. Collaborator samples were shipped for TCRbeta analysis as frozen whole blood, isolated PBMCs, or DNA extracted from either sample type. For this chain, trimming is 0 bases at the V end and 3 bases at the J end, and the number of junction bases without a gene match is 6. In the germline V gene (reference sequence), CDR1 corresponds to LGHDT and CDR2 to YNNKEL. The CDR3, cysteine through phenylalanine, is 16 amino acids long. Only the CDR3 DNA is retained, 48 bases long and in frame from the first base. The clonotype comes from a woman younger than 45 with active or convalescent COVID-19. The sample consisted of peripheral blood. Recombination joined TRBV3-1 (or the pseudogene TRBV3-2) with TRBJ2-5; 8 middle bases align to TRBD2. The CDR3 region has the sequence CASSQDMSGGKETQYF. DNA sequence: TGTGCCAGCAGCCAAGATATGAGCGGGGGTAAAGAGACCCAGTACTTC.